This entry lists 20 T cell receptor beta chains sequenced from one sample in a study of chemoradiotherapy in HPV16-positive cancers. Clones were read by immunoSEQ multiplex PCR, and TCRdb kept only the in-frame ones, dropping some. Of about 5,000 clones listed, around 84% are singletons. This material was acquired from a patient who underwent chemoradiotherapy. The receptors shown here come from a human donor with HPV-associated anogenital cancer.

Comment on this clone: Sequence at one end of the junction differs from germline and may be a read error. The chain carries TRBV5-1 and TRBJ1-3; TRBD1 might be the D (6 bases). The germline gives CDR1 SGHRS, CDR2 YFSETQ. The CDR3 runs to 17 residues. The CDR3, as DNA: TGCGCCAGCAGCCGACTGACAGGCAGTTCCTCTGAAAACACCATATATTTT. Its translation is CASSRLTGSSSENTIYF.

This chain links TRBV4-1 with TRBJ2-5; TRBD1 agrees at 8 bases. V dropped 0 bases and J dropped 4; count of bases not matched to a gene: 7. The CDR3 totals 16 residues. Germline V gene sequence: CDR1 MGHRA, CDR2 YSYEKL. The DNA of the CDR3 is TGCGCCAGCAGCCAAGATGTGACAGGGGTTCGAGAGACCCAGTACTTC. It specifies CASSQDVTGVRETQYF.

The J gene is TRBJ1-4, the V gene TRBV6-1; 7 nucleotides match TRBD1. The J segment lost 0 bases and the V segment lost 9 bases, leaving 7 bases of the junction unmatched. Germline V gene sequence: CDR1 MNHNS, CDR2 SASEGT. The CDR3 is 15 residues long. The DNA for the CDR3 is TGTGCCAGTCAGGGACAGCTCGCAACTAATGAAAAACTGTTTTTT. This translates into CASQGQLATNEKLFF.

The J gene is TRBJ1-2, the V gene TRBV7-9, with 7 bases aligning to TRBD1. There are 14 residues in the CDR3. From germline, CDR1 is SEHNR and CDR2 FQNEAQ (reference sequence). After removal of 5 bases from V and 4 bases from J, the junction contained 7 bases not matched to a gene. The CDR3 protein is CASSRDSKFYGYTF. The CDR3 nucleotides are TGTGCCAGCAGCCGGGACAGCAAGTTCTATGGCTACACCTTC. Complete variable domain (other parts from reference TRBV7-9 and TRBJ1-2): DTGVSQNPRHKITKRGQNVTFRCDPISEHNRLYWYRQTLGQGPEFLTYFQNEAQLEKSRLLSDRFSAERPKGSFSTLEIQRTEQGDSAMYLCASSRDSKFYGYTFGSGTRLTVV.

This rearrangement joins TRBV6-1 to TRBJ2-2; D is unclear. CDR1 and CDR2 (germline): MNHNS, SASEGT. V gave up 5 bases and J gave up 6 bases, with 16 bases separating them. The CDR3 has 15 residues. CDR3 coding DNA: TGTGCCAGCAGTCCCAGGTCGGTTAAGTCCGGGGAGCTGTTTTTT. It translates to CASSPRSVKSGELFF.

CDR3 in DNA: TGTGCCAGTAGGTTCGGACAGGGCACTGAAGCTTTCTTT. Amino acids: CASRFGQGTEAFF. The chain joins TRBV19 to TRBJ1-1; 8 bases agree with TRBD1. The CDR3 is 13 amino acids. Trimming at V came to 6 bases and at J to 4 bases, leaving 4 bases not matched to a gene. The germline CDR1 and CDR2 sequences are LNHDA and SQIVND (reference sequence).

The rearrangement joins TRBV7-6 to TRBJ2-1; 8 nucleotides match TRBD2. This CDR3 spans 15 amino acids. Germline CDR1 is SGHVS and CDR2 is FNYEAQ. The trim removed 4 bases at V and 7 bases at J, leaving 9 bases unmatched. The CDR3 sequence is CASSSTAGDINEQFF. The CDR3 bases are TGTGCCAGCAGCTCCACAGCGGGGGATATTAATGAGCAGTTCTTC.

The chain links TRBV5-4 to TRBJ2-2; unclear D gene. V gave up 0 bases and J gave up 0 bases, with 0 bases separating them. CDR3 length: 13 amino acids. Per germline, CDR1 SGHNT and CDR2 YYREEE (reference sequence). This chain's CDR3 is CASSLANTGELFF. CDR3 coding DNA: TGTGCCAGCAGCTTGGCGAACACCGGGGAGCTGTTTTTT.

The chain joins TRBV4-1 to TRBJ2-7, with 10 nucleotides matching TRBD1. Germline V gives CDR1 MGHRA, CDR2 YSYEKL. Losses at the gene ends were 0 bases for V and 3 bases for J; bases not matched to a gene: 2. The CDR3 sequence is 15 residues long. The CDR3 bases are TGCGCCAGCAGCCAAGAGGGACAGGGGTACTACGAGCAGTACTTC. It specifies CASSQEGQGYYEQYF.

This clone showed up just a few times. The chain couples TRBV18 to TRBJ2-1, with D perhaps TRBD1 (7 bases). Germline V gene lookup returns CDR1 KGHSH and CDR2 LQKENI. The CDR3 runs 13 residues. V was pared by 2 bases and J by 8 bases, with 10 bases between. CDR3 sequence reads: CASSPGGGDEQFF. DNA of the CDR3: TGTGCCAGCTCACCAGGAGGGGGCGATGAGCAGTTCTTC.

This clone appeared once. The chain couples TRBV18 to TRBJ2-7; D may be TRBD1 or TRBD2 (7 bases each). The CDR3 sequence is 18 residues long. CDR1 and CDR2 from the germline V gene are KGHSH and LQKENI. Deletions cut 0 bases from V and 0 bases from J, with 18 bases between. The CDR3 DNA sequence: TGTGCCAGCTCACCACCGGGAGCAGGGGGGGCGGGCTCCTACGAGCAGTACTTC. Translated: CASSPPGAGGAGSYEQYF.

J is TRBJ2-7 and V is TRBV27; D call uncertain. The CDR3 has 14 residues. V lost 2 bases to trimming and J lost 4 bases, with 12 bases between them. The V gene's germline CDR1 is MNHEY and CDR2 SMNVEV (reference sequence). The DNA for the CDR3 is TGTGCCAGCAGTTTAAAGGGCATGGGGTACGAGCAGTACTTC. Protein product: CASSLKGMGYEQYF.

The chain employs TRBV6-1 and TRBJ1-3; no clear D. The V end was cut by 2 bases, the J end by 0 bases, with 5 bases between. The CDR3 contains 14 residues. CDR1 and CDR2 (germline): MNHNS, SASEGT. Written as DNA, the CDR3 is TGTGCCAGCAGTGAACCAGTCTCTGGAAACACCATATATTTT. Translating it yields CASSEPVSGNTIYF.

This rearrangement joins TRBV6-1 to TRBJ2-5, with TRBD2 matching over 9 bases. From germline, CDR1 is MNHNS and CDR2 SASEGT. The CDR3 runs 14 residues. With 7 bases clipped from V and 7 bases from J, the junction kept 10 bases outside the gene matches. The DNA for the CDR3 is TGTGCCAGCACCCTGCGGGAGGGATTAGGGACCCAGTACTTC. Its protein is CASTLREGLGTQYF.

This sequence joins TRBV10-3 and TRBJ2-3; the D call may be TRBD1 or TRBD2 (5 bases each). Germline values: CDR1 ENHRY, CDR2 SYGVKD. This CDR3 has 16 residues. V was shortened by 6 bases and J by 4 bases, with 20 bases between the two germline ends. For the CDR3, the DNA is TGTGCCATCAGCCCCCGGGACCGAGACCTTTCAGATACGCAGTATTTT. Amino acids: CAISPRDRDLSDTQYF.

This chain uses TRBV10-1 with TRBJ1-1; unclear D gene. V lost 6 bases to trimming and J lost 5 bases, with 16 bases between them. There are 14 residues in the CDR3. Germline V gives CDR1 WNHNN, CDR2 SYGVQD (reference sequence). The CDR3 coding sequence is TGCGCCAGCAGCGCGAATGCCCACGGGACTGAAGCTTTCTTT. This sequence encodes CASSANAHGTEAFF.

The rearrangement joins TRBV5-1 to TRBJ2-2; 10 bases agree with TRBD2. Germline-derived CDR1 and CDR2 are SGHRS and YFSETQ. This CDR3 contains 18 residues. V was clipped by 4 bases and J by 4 bases; unmatched bases: 13. The CDR3 DNA reads as TGCGCCAGCAGCCGCCGACCGCTAGCGGGGGTTCCCACCGGGGAGCTGTTTTTT. Protein: CASSRRPLAGVPTGELFF.

This clone was observed a single time. The chain has TRBV5-1 and TRBJ2-3; no reliable D call. Trimming left V 1 base short and J 0 bases short, with 9 bases between. There are 15 residues in the CDR3. Germline V gene lookup returns CDR1 SGHRS and CDR2 YFSETQ. CDR3 in amino acids: CASSLTEASTDTQYF. The CDR3, as DNA: TGCGCCAGCAGCTTGACAGAGGCGAGCACAGATACGCAGTATTTT.

V is TRBV19 and J is TRBJ1-1; 8 positions match TRBD1. Losses at the gene ends were 10 bases for V and 5 bases for J; bases not matched to a gene: 12. The CDR3 runs 14 residues. Looked up from germline, CDR1 is LNHDA and CDR2 is SQIVND (reference sequence). This chain's CDR3 is CATRGQGEGTEAFF. The CDR3 DNA follows: TGTGCCACCCGTGGACAGGGTGAGGGGACTGAAGCTTTCTTT.

The chain employs TRBV30 and TRBJ2-6; D could derive from TRBD1 or TRBD2 (5 bases each). Germline V gives CDR1 GTSNPN, CDR2 SVGIG (reference sequence). The CDR3 totals 16 residues. Trimming left V 2 bases short and J 0 bases short, with 11 bases between. DNA for the CDR3: TGTGCCTGGAGTAGGGACCGCCACTCTGGGGCCAACGTCCTGACTTTC. Translating gives CAWSRDRHSGANVLTF.